The clone carrying this T cell receptor (beta chain) was observed a single time. Germline V lookup: CDR1 SNHLY, CDR2 FYNNEI. Trimming took off 8 bases at V and 8 bases at J, with 12 bases between the two ends. The CDR3 runs 11 residues. This specimen comes from a study of cytomegalovirus exposure and HLA in healthy donors. The PCR contained 60 Vbeta and 13 Jbeta primers. Assay used: immunoSEQ multiplex PCR; TCRdb lists only in-frame clones, some missing. The sample yields about 160,000 clones, roughly four fifths seen once. The sample taken for sequencing was PBMCs. This receptor was identified in a woman aged 40 to 50 in good health and CMV-seronegative. The gene calls are TRBV2 and TRBJ1-2; D unclear. CDR3 nucleotide sequence: TGTGCCAGCTCGGGTCCTGGGGGCTACACCTTC. Its translation is CASSGPGGYTF.